Here is one T cell receptor (beta chain) with its context. This specimen belongs to a study of T cell responses to AZD1222 COVID-19 vaccine. J lost 4 bases, V lost 6 bases, and 13 bases had no gene match. CDR1 and CDR2 (germline): MNHEY, SVGEGT. The CDR3 has 17 residues. TCRdb keeps only in-frame clones here, not all; method: immunoSEQ multiplex PCR. The table lists approximately 180,000 clones, roughly 92% of them singletons. Sequences were derived from peripheral blood, sampled on day 0 of AZD1222 vaccination. The chain couples TRBV6-2 or TRBV6-3 to TRBJ1-5; 9 nucleotides align to TRBD1. This receptor was obtained from an adult in good health. In nucleotides, the CDR3 is TGTGCCAGCAGCCCCCCCGGGACAGGGCGTTGGAATCAGCCCCAGCATTTT. This encodes CASSPPGTGRWNQPQHF.